The clone carrying this T cell receptor (beta chain) has a count of ten or more. The antigen remains undetermined. The entry originates in a study of regulatory T cells in long-lasting Graves disease. General study points: It is possible that accuracy was reduced by the small size of the sample.

Time point described: newly diagnosed GD, antithyroid drugs for less than 3 months. PBMC-extracted RNA yielded the TCR library. Graves' disease diagnosis used American Thyroid Association guidelines. CDR1 is MDHEN, CDR2 SYDVKM, per germline. The CDR3 length is 15 residues. After removal of 4 bases from V and 2 bases from J, the junction contained 8 bases not matched to a gene. Assembly of TCR beta libraries relied on iRepertoire HTBI primers together with Arm-PCR of CDR3 regions. TCRdb re-derived calls from the multiplex PCR reads in MiXCR, one entry per CDR3 protein. This table has about 470,000 distinct CDR3 sequences, under 15% appearing once. This same sample was also taken into another study, of T cells in Graves' hyperthyroidism and ophthalmopathy.

The sample was peripheral blood mononuclear cells (PBMCs), taken at new diagnosis, from a patient treated with antithyroid drugs. J is TRBJ2-7 and V is TRBV28, with TRBD1 identical over 7 bases. This receptor was identified in a woman aged 25 to 45 with Graves disease. This chain's CDR3 is CASSSPGQETYEQYF. As DNA, the CDR3 is TGTGCCAGCAGTTCGCCCGGACAGGAAACCTACGAGCAGTACTTC.